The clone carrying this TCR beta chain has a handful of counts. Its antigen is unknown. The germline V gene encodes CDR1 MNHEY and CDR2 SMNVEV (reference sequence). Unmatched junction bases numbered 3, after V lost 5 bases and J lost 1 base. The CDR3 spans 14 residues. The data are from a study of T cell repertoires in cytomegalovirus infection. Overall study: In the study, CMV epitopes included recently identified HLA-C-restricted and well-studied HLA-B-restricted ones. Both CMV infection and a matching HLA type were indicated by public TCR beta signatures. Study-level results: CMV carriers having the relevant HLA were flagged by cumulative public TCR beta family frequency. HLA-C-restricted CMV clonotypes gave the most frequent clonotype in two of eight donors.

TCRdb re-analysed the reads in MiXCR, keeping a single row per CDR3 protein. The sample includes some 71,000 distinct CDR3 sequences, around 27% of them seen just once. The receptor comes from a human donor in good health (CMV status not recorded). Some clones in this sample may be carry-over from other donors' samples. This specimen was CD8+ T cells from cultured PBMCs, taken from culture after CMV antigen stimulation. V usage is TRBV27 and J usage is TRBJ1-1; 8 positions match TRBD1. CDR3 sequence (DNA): TGTGCCAGCAGTGGACAGGGAACGAACACTGAAGCTTTCTTT. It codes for CASSGQGTNTEAFF.